This T cell receptor beta chain was sequenced for a study of cytomegalovirus exposure and HLA in healthy donors. This clone has just a few counts. PCR amplification relied on 60 Vbeta primers (plus 13 Jbeta primers). Sequencing was performed with immunoSEQ multiplex PCR; in TCRdb, only in-frame clones are kept and a portion is missing. In the table there are approximately 130,000 clones, around 75% of which are singletons. The receptor comes from a man aged 25-40 years in good health and CMV-seronegative. Sequencing was performed on PBMCs.

The CDR3, as DNA: TGTGCCAGCAGCTTAGACCGGGATGCTGGGGCCAACGTCCTGACTTTC. Translation gives CASSLDRDAGANVLTF. The chain links TRBV7-9 to TRBJ2-6; a weak D match, TRBD2 (5 bases). This CDR3 region has 16 residues. The germline CDR1 and CDR2 sequences are SEHNR and FQNEAQ (reference sequence). With 1 base removed from V and 2 bases from J, the gap between germline ends came to 9 bases. The full variable domain, completed using reference TRBV7-9 and TRBJ2-6, is DTGVSQNPRHKITKRGQNVTFRCDPISEHNRLYWYRQTLGQGPEFLTYFQNEAQLEKSRLLSDRFSAERPKGSFSTLEIQRTEQGDSAMYLCASSLDRDAGANVLTFGAGSRLTVL.